A selection of T cell receptor beta chains follows, all from one sample in a study of shared clonotypes between healthy human individuals. The assay was immunoSEQ multiplex PCR, and TCRdb's table has in-frame clones only and misses some. The sample holds roughly 2.1 million clones, under 95% seen once. Specimen: naive CD8+ T cells from PBMCs. The receptor source for this set is a man aged 18 to 35 in good health. Some clones in this sample may be carry-over from other donors' samples. CDR3s include the opening cysteine and the closing phenylalanine or tryptophan. The order of the fields is D gene, J gene, clone size, V gene, CDR3 protein, CDR3 DNA. A D gene is named only where the DNA matches it firmly. Rows may omit the clone size; those that give it use once, few, many or a size class.

TRBD1 | TRBJ2-5 | NA | TRBV4-1 | CASSPLTGDQETQYF | TGCGCCAGCAGCCCGTTAACAGGGGACCAAGAGACCCAGTACTTC
TRBD1 | TRBJ1-1 | once | TRBV25-1 | CASSGVGQGKSTEAFF | TGTGCCAGCAGTGGGGTGGGACAGGGCAAAAGCACTGAAGCTTTCTTT
NA | TRBJ1-1 | NA | TRBV29-1 | CSVDMTEAFF | TGCAGCGTTGATATGACTGAAGCTTTCTTT
TRBD2 | TRBJ2-3 | NA | TRBV27 | CASSPYWEGYRADTQYF | TGTGCCAGCAGTCCCTATTGGGAGGGGTATAGGGCAGATACGCAGTATTTT
TRBD1 | TRBJ2-7 | NA | TRBV30 | CAWEPGQPHEQYF | TGTGCCTGGGAACCGGGACAGCCCCACGAGCAGTACTTC
NA | TRBJ1-2 | NA | TRBV27 | CASRNAGNPLYGYTF | TGTGCCAGCAGGAACGCGGGGAACCCCTTGTATGGCTACACCTTC
TRBD2 | TRBJ2-7 | NA | TRBV5-6 | CASSPRLATGEQYF | TGTGCCAGCAGCCCGCGACTAGCGACGGGCGAGCAGTACTTC
NA | TRBJ2-2 | NA | TRBV4-3 | CASSPSRGRSNTGELFF | TGCGCCAGCAGCCCCTCAAGAGGGCGGTCGAACACCGGGGAGCTGTTTTTT
TRBD1 | TRBJ2-5 | NA | TRBV7-7 | CASSQETGFQETQYF | TGTGCCAGCAGCCAAGAGACAGGGTTCCAAGAGACCCAGTACTTC
NA | TRBJ1-5 | NA | TRBV28 | CASSRPPGVQHF | TGTGCCAGCAGTCGCCCGCCGGGGGTCCAACATTTT
NA | TRBJ2-1 | NA | TRBV5-1 | CASSLSRAEQFF | TGCGCCAGCAGCTTGTCTAGGGCAGAGCAGTTCTTC
NA | TRBJ2-2 | NA | TRBV7-9 | CASSFIAVAGELFF | TGTGCCAGCAGCTTCATTGCGGTCGCCGGGGAGCTGTTTTTT
NA | TRBJ2-7 | NA | TRBV19 | CANLDGVSGDVYEQYF | TGTGCCAATTTAGACGGAGTGTCAGGGGACGTCTACGAGCAGTACTTC
NA | TRBJ2-1 | NA | TRBV9 | CASSVRSSVKGNEQFF | TGTGCCAGCAGCGTTAGATCCTCAGTGAAAGGCAATGAGCAGTTCTTC
NA | TRBJ2-1 | NA | TRBV18 | CASSPASPWGNEQFF | TGTGCCAGCTCACCGGCTAGCCCATGGGGCAATGAGCAGTTCTTC
NA | TRBJ2-7 | NA | TRBV7-2 | CASSPGGTSIYEQYF | TGTGCCAGCAGCCCAGGGGGGACCTCAATCTACGAGCAGTACTTC
NA | TRBJ2-1 | NA | TRBV2 | CASSEVGGTHNEQFF | TGTGCCAGCAGTGAAGTGGGTGGTACCCACAATGAGCAGTTCTTC
NA | TRBJ2-1 | NA | TRBV28 | CASSLPGERDNEQFF | TGTGCCAGCAGTTTGCCCGGAGAGCGGGACAATGAGCAGTTCTTC
TRBD2 | TRBJ2-1 | NA | TRBV7-9 | CASSVTSNGGEQFF | TGTGCCAGCAGCGTGACTAGCAATGGTGGTGAGCAGTTCTTC
NA | TRBJ2-3 | NA | TRBV9 | CASSTSPGRITDTQYF | TGTGCCAGCAGCACCTCCCCGGGGAGAATCACAGATACGCAGTATTTT
TRBD1 | TRBJ1-5 | NA | TRBV27 | CATADRGNNQPQHF | TGTGCCACCGCGGACAGGGGGAATAATCAGCCCCAGCATTTT
TRBD1 | TRBJ2-1 | once | TRBV28 | CASRPGQDLLWSSYNEQFF | TGTGCCAGCAGACCGGGACAGGACCTACTCTGGAGCTCCTACAATGAGCAGTTCTTC
TRBD2 | TRBJ2-3 | NA | TRBV9 | CASSAAVGGWSTDTQYF | TGTGCCAGCAGCGCAGCAGTCGGGGGGTGGAGCACAGATACGCAGTATTTT
TRBD2 | TRBJ2-1 | few | TRBV27 | CASSPSGLAGVLYNEQFF | TGTGCCAGCAGTCCCTCAGGACTAGCGGGAGTACTCTACAATGAGCAGTTCTTC
NA | TRBJ1-4 | NA | TRBV18 | CASSPTRDLTNEKLFF | TGTGCCAGCTCACCCACAAGAGATCTTACTAATGAAAAACTGTTTTTT
NA | TRBJ1-6 | NA | TRBV27 | CASSLFQGNNSPLHF | TGTGCCAGCAGTTTATTCCAGGGCAATAATTCACCCCTCCACTTT
NA | TRBJ2-2 | NA | TRBV19 | CASSIDLRLEFNTGELFF | TGTGCCAGTAGTATAGATCTGAGACTTGAGTTTAACACCGGGGAGCTGTTTTTT
NA | TRBJ1-1 | NA | TRBV7-3 | CASSLRRKNTEAFF | TGTGCCAGCAGCTTAAGACGCAAGAACACTGAAGCTTTCTTT
NA | TRBJ1-2 | NA | TRBV4-3 | CASSQWDGSYGYTF | TGCGCCAGCAGCCAGTGGGACGGTTCCTATGGCTACACCTTC
TRBD1 | TRBJ1-4 | NA | TRBV27 | CASSPLGQGNEKLFF | TGTGCCAGCAGTCCCCTCGGACAGGGTAATGAAAAACTGTTTTTT
NA | TRBJ1-1 | once | TRBV19 | CASSRAGAGTEAFF | TGTGCCAGTAGTAGGGCAGGGGCTGGGACTGAAGCTTTCTTT
TRBD2 | TRBJ2-7 | NA | TRBV5-4 | CASSLKRERLSEQYF | TGTGCCAGCAGCTTAAAGCGGGAGAGGTTGTCCGAGCAGTACTTC
NA | TRBJ1-1 | few | TRBV4-2 | CASSQVGHRESEAFF | TGTGCCAGCAGCCAAGTTGGACACAGGGAGTCTGAAGCTTTCTTT
TRBD2 | TRBJ2-1 | NA | TRBV7-9 | CASSTLAGGIYNEQFF | TGTGCCAGCAGCACACTAGCGGGGGGAATCTACAATGAGCAGTTCTTC
NA | TRBJ2-7 | NA | TRBV14 | CASSQGTVFWDEQYF | TGTGCCAGCAGCCAAGGGACGGTTTTTTGGGACGAGCAGTACTTC
TRBD2 | TRBJ2-7 | NA | TRBV4-1 | CASSQDLRLADYEQYF | TGCGCCAGCAGCCAAGATTTGAGACTAGCAGATTACGAGCAGTACTTC
NA | TRBJ2-1 | NA | TRBV2 | CASLGDLLRPSSYNEQFF | TGTGCCAGCCTGGGGGACCTACTTCGCCCCAGCTCCTACAATGAGCAGTTCTTC
TRBD1 | TRBJ2-7 | NA | TRBV27 | CASSTTRQGIYEQYF | TGTGCCAGCAGCACTACTCGACAGGGGATCTACGAGCAGTACTTC
NA | TRBJ2-1 | NA | TRBV4-3 | CASSQDSSNEQFF | TGCGCCAGCAGCCAAGACTCTAGCAATGAGCAGTTCTTC
NA | TRBJ2-7 | NA | TRBV6-5 | CASSYSPGGGTYEQYF | TGTGCCAGCAGTTACTCTCCAGGGGGAGGTACCTACGAGCAGTACTTC
NA | TRBJ2-1 | NA | TRBV19 | CASSIGRVNEQFF | TGTGCCAGTAGTATCGGGCGAGTCAATGAGCAGTTCTTC
NA | TRBJ1-5 | NA | TRBV5-1 | CASSFEGRGGQPQHF | TGCGCCAGCAGCTTTGAGGGTAGGGGCGGGCAGCCCCAGCATTTT
TRBD2 | TRBJ2-7 | NA | TRBV2 | CASRALAGVIYEQYF | TGTGCCAGCAGAGCCCTAGCGGGAGTTATCTACGAGCAGTACTTC